The 21 T cell receptor beta chains below were found in one sample sequenced in a study of cytomegalovirus exposure and HLA in healthy donors. PCR primers comprised 60 Vbeta and 13 Jbeta primers. Libraries were prepared by immunoSEQ multiplex PCR; TCRdb keeps only in-frame clonotypes and omits some of them. The sample holds hundreds of thousands of clones, approximately 80% seen once. What was sequenced was PBMCs. The receptors stem from a man aged 30 to 39 in good health and CMV-seronegative.

The V gene is TRBV6-5, the J gene TRBJ2-2; tentatively, D is TRBD1 (6 bases). Germline V gene lookup returns CDR1 MNHEY and CDR2 SVGAGI. Trimming took off 6 bases at V and 6 bases at J, with 14 bases between the two ends. This CDR3 spans 14 amino acids. The CDR3 protein is CASRRYRASGELFF. The CDR3 DNA reads as TGTGCCAGCAGGAGATACAGGGCTTCCGGGGAGCTGTTTTTT.

The chain couples TRBV28 to TRBJ2-7; TRBD1 might be the D (5 bases). The CDR3 is 14 amino acids. Per the germline V gene, CDR1 is MDHEN and CDR2 is SYDVKM. Trimming cost V 3 bases and J 5 bases, with 14 bases left between them. This chain's CDR3 is CASSFFSRVDEQYF. CDR3 DNA: TGTGCCAGCAGTTTTTTTAGCAGGGTGGACGAGCAGTACTTC.

This clone was seen more than once but under ten times. This chain uses TRBV7-2 with TRBJ2-7, with TRBD2 matching 12 bases. CDR1 is SGHTA, CDR2 FQGNSA, per germline. The CDR3 runs to 14 residues. Trimming removed 7 bases from V and 3 bases from J; junction bases left unmatched: 4. CDR3 region: CASTWTSGVYEQYF. CDR3 DNA: TGTGCCAGCACCTGGACTAGCGGGGTCTACGAGCAGTACTTC.

The chain carries TRBV27 and TRBJ1-5; tentatively, D is TRBD1 (5 bases). There are 15 residues in the CDR3. Germline V gives CDR1 MNHEY, CDR2 SMNVEV (reference sequence). The V gene lost 6 bases and the J gene lost 6 bases, with 18 bases spanning the gap. The CDR3 DNA reads as TGTGCCAGCAGACCTCAGGGTATTGGGGCTCAGCCCCAGCATTTT. This encodes CASRPQGIGAQPQHF.

This clone was seen once. The gene calls are TRBV7-3 and TRBJ1-6; D possibly corresponds to TRBD1 (6 bases). The CDR3 length is 16 residues. Germline-derived CDR1 and CDR2 are SGHTA and FQGTGA. V gave up 1 base and J gave up 7 bases, with 14 bases separating them. The CDR3 DNA reads TGTGCCAGCAGCTTAAGCAGCAGGCAGGGGAATTCACCCCTCCACTTT. Protein sequence: CASSLSSRQGNSPLHF.

The CDR3 is CAISMTGVSNQPQHF. CDR3 coding DNA: TGTGCCATCAGTATGACAGGGGTTAGCAATCAGCCCCAGCATTTT. The V and J genes are TRBV10-3 and TRBJ1-5; 8 bases align to TRBD1. CDR3 size: 15 residues. Unmatched junction bases numbered 3, after V lost 5 bases and J lost 0 bases. From germline, CDR1 is ENHRY and CDR2 SYGVKD.

The CDR3 DNA follows: TGCAGTGCTAGCGGGGAATACGAGCAGTACTTC. Its translation is CSASGEYEQYF. V and J are TRBV20-1 and TRBJ2-7, with D perhaps matching TRBD2 (5 bases). The CDR3 loop spans 11 amino acids. Deletions cut 3 bases from V and 4 bases from J, with 7 bases between. Germline values: CDR1 DFQATT, CDR2 SNEGSKA (reference sequence).

The genes are TRBV7-6 and TRBJ2-5; TRBD1 might be the D (5 bases). The V gene's germline CDR1 is SGHVS and CDR2 FNYEAQ. Trimming removed 1 base at V and 2 bases at J, with 17 bases between. This CDR3 contains 17 residues. The CDR3 protein is CASSLGGDSELQETQYF. The DNA of the CDR3 is TGTGCCAGCAGCTTAGGGGGCGACAGCGAGCTTCAAGAGACCCAGTACTTC.

This chain uses TRBV28 with TRBJ2-3; 7 bases are shared with TRBD1. Germline V CDR1 and CDR2: MDHEN, SYDVKM. V was pared by 5 bases and J by 2 bases, with 10 bases of the junction left unmatched. This CDR3 region has 16 residues. This CDR3 reads CASSRRLQGVTDTQYF. CDR3 DNA sequence: TGTGCCAGCAGTAGGAGGTTGCAGGGGGTCACAGATACGCAGTATTTT.

The chain joins TRBV5-1 to TRBJ2-1; perhaps TRBD2 as D (6 bases). This CDR3 region has 17 residues. CDR1 is SGHRS, CDR2 YFSETQ, per germline. The V end was cut by 3 bases, the J end by 4 bases, with 20 bases between. The CDR3 nucleotides read TGCGCCAGCAGCTCGGGGGTGGGGCGGGCGATATACAATGAGCAGTTCTTC. Protein sequence: CASSSGVGRAIYNEQFF.

On this clone: The same CDR3 arises from other DNA sequences in this sample as well. The chain carries TRBV6-5 and TRBJ1-2; D might be TRBD1 (6 bases). CDR1 MNHEY and CDR2 SVGAGI come from the germline V gene. V was trimmed by 0 bases and J by 2 bases, leaving 10 bases between them. CDR3 size: 15 residues. The CDR3 sequence is CASSYSGQGNYGYTF. Here the CDR3 DNA reads TGTGCCAGCAGTTACTCAGGGCAGGGGAACTATGGCTACACCTTC.

The chain couples TRBV5-4 to TRBJ2-2, with D maybe TRBD2 (5 bases). V lost 3 bases to trimming and J lost 3 bases, with 9 bases between them. The CDR3 loop spans 14 amino acids. Germline CDR1 reads SGHNT; CDR2 reads YYREEE (reference sequence). The DNA for the CDR3 is TGTGCCAGCAGCTGGAGGAAGGACACCGGGGAGCTGTTTTTT. Residues: CASSWRKDTGELFF.

This chain joins TRBV14 and TRBJ2-7; tentatively, D is TRBD1 (5 bases). This CDR3 is built from 19 residues. The germline CDR1 and CDR2 sequences are SGHDN and FVKESK. V shed 0 bases and J shed 2 bases, with 23 bases lying between them. CDR3 nucleotides: TGTGCCAGCAGCCAAGATAAAAAGGGGTTCCACGCAGGGACCTACGAGCAGTACTTC. Its protein product is CASSQDKKGFHAGTYEQYF.

J is TRBJ1-2 and V is TRBV28; 8 positions agree with TRBD1. The CDR3 runs to 13 residues. Looked up from germline, CDR1 is MDHEN and CDR2 is SYDVKM. Trimming took 10 bases from V and 3 from J; bases not matched to a gene: 7. The CDR3 DNA reads TGTGCCACCGAACAGGGGGAGGACTATGGCTACACCTTC. Translated, it gives CATEQGEDYGYTF.

V gene TRBV6-6 combines with J gene TRBJ2-3, with D unclear. The V end lost 0 bases, the J end lost 3 bases, and 13 bases lay between the germline ends. This CDR3 comprises 16 residues. Germline V gene data show CDR1 as MNHNY and CDR2 as SVGAGI (reference sequence). The CDR3 DNA reads TGTGCCAGCAGTTACTCGACGGCAGGAAGAACAGATACGCAGTATTTT. Amino acids: CASSYSTAGRTDTQYF.

The J gene is TRBJ2-7, the V gene TRBV15; 7 positions agree with TRBD1. Germline V gene lookup returns CDR1 LNHNV and CDR2 YYDKDF (reference sequence). The CDR3 runs to 16 residues. J lost 5 bases, V lost 5 bases, and 15 bases had no gene match. This CDR3 reads CATSGSGTALFDEQYF. DNA of the CDR3: TGTGCCACCAGCGGATCAGGGACAGCCCTTTTTGACGAGCAGTACTTC.

As regards this clone: The sample carries other DNA sequences with the same CDR3. The chain carries TRBV2 and TRBJ2-7, with TRBD1 identical over 7 bases. The CDR3 is 17 residues long. Germline V lookup: CDR1 SNHLY, CDR2 FYNNEI. V gave up 3 bases and J gave up 6 bases; unmatched junction bases: 17. The CDR3 protein is CASSDDRADLPLFEQYF. The CDR3 nucleotides read TGTGCCAGCAGTGACGACAGGGCGGACCTTCCCTTGTTCGAGCAGTACTTC.

The chain uses TRBV28 and TRBJ1-1, with 8 bases identical to TRBD1. The V gene end was trimmed by 4 bases and the J gene end by 3 bases; junction bases not matched to a gene: 7. The CDR3 contains 15 residues. Germline V lookup: CDR1 MDHEN, CDR2 SYDVKM. The CDR3 reads CASSSPGGGDTEAFF. In DNA form, the CDR3 reads TGTGCCAGCAGTTCTCCAGGGGGCGGGGACACTGAAGCTTTCTTT.

This rearrangement joins TRBV5-1 to TRBJ1-6; the D gene is possibly TRBD1 (6 bases). Trimming pared 4 bases from V and 2 bases from J, leaving 16 bases between. This CDR3 has 17 amino acids. The germline V gene encodes CDR1 SGHRS and CDR2 YFSETQ. The CDR3 loop is CASSPKLGDTYNSPLHF. CDR3 sequence (DNA): TGCGCCAGCAGCCCGAAGTTAGGGGACACCTATAATTCACCCCTCCACTTT.

The rearrangement uses TRBV6-9 and TRBJ2-2; 11 bases are a match to TRBD2. V lost 6 bases to trimming and J lost 5 bases; unmatched junction nucleotides: 5. Germline V CDR1 and CDR2: MNHGY, SVAAGI. The CDR3 has 15 residues. As DNA, the CDR3 is TGTGCCAGCAGGAATAGCGGGGGGGCGACCGGGGAGCTGTTTTTT. This codes for CASRNSGGATGELFF.

This sequence joins TRBV19 and TRBJ2-1; D remains ambiguous. Trimming removed 10 bases from V and 10 bases from J, with 14 bases in between. The CDR3 has 11 residues. The germline V gene has CDR1 LNHDA and CDR2 SQIVND (reference sequence). The CDR3 sequence: CATQTAEEQFF. For the CDR3, the DNA is TGTGCCACCCAGACTGCTGAGGAGCAGTTCTTC.